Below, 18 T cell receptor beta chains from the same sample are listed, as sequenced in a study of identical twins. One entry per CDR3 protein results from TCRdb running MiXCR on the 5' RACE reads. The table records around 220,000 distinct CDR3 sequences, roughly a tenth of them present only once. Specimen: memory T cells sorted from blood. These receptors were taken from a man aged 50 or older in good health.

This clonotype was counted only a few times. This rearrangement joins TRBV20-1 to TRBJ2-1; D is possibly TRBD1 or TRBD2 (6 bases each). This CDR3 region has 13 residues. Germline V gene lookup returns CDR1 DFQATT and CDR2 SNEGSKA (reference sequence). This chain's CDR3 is CSGPKQGGHEQFF. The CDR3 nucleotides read TGCAGCGGACCTAAACAGGGAGGACATGAGCAGTTCTTC.

The CDR3 DNA follows: TGTGCCACCAGTGACAGCGACAGGGGGCGCGACACCGGGGAGCTGTTTTTT. Translating gives CATSDSDRGRDTGELFF. This chain links TRBV24-1 with TRBJ2-2, with TRBD1 identical over 10 bases. Germline trimming cut 4 bases from V and 3 bases from J; bases unmatched to any gene: 7. Germline assignment: CDR1 KGHDR and CDR2 SFDVKD. This CDR3 is 17 amino acids long.

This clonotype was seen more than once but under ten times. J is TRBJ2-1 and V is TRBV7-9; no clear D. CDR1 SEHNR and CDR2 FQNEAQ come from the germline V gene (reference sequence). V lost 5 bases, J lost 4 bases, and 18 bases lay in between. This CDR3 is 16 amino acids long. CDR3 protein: CASSPPDGHIYNEQFF. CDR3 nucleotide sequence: TGTGCCAGCAGCCCCCCGGACGGGCACATATACAATGAGCAGTTCTTC.

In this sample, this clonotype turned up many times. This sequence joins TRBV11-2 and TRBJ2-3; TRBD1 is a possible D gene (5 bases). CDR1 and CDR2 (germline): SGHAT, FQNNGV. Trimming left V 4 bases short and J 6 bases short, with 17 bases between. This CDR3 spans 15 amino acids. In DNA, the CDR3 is TGTGCCAGCAGCTCTCAGGGAACTGTGAAGGATACGCAGTATTTT. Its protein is CASSSQGTVKDTQYF.

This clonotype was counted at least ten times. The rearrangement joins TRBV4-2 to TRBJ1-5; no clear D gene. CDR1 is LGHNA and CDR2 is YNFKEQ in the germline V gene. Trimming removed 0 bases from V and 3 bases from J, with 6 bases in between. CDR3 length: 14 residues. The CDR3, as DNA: TGTGCCAGCAGCCAAGATTACGCCAATCAGCCCCAGCATTTT. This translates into CASSQDYANQPQHF.

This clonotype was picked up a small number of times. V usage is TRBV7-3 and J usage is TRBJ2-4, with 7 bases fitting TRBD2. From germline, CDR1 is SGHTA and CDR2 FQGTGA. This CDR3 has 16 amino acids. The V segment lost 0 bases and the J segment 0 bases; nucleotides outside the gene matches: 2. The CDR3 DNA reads TGTGCCAGCAGCTTAACGGGGGGGGTAGCCAAAAACATTCAGTACTTC. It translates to CASSLTGGVAKNIQYF.

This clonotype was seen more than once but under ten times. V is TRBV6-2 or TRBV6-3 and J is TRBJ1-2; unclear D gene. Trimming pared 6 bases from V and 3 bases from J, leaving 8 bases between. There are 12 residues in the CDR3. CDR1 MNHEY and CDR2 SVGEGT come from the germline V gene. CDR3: CASRRGDYGYTF. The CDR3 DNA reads TGTGCCAGCAGGCGTGGGGACTATGGCTACACCTTC.

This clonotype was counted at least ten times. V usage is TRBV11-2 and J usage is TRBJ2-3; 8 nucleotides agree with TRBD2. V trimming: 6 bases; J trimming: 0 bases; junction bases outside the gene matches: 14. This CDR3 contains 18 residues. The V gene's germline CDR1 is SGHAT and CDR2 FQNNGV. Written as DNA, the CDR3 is TGTGCCAGCAGGACACAAACTAGCGGAGGATTTAGCACAGATACGCAGTATTTT. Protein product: CASRTQTSGGFSTDTQYF.

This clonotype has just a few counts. The CDR3 region has the DNA TGTGCCAGCAGGTTCTCCTGGAGCACAGATACGCAGTATTTT. Its translation is CASRFSWSTDTQYF. The V call is TRBV12-3 or TRBV12-4, the J call TRBJ2-3; no reliable D call. This CDR3 spans 14 amino acids. V was pared by 6 bases and J by 0 bases, with 10 bases between.

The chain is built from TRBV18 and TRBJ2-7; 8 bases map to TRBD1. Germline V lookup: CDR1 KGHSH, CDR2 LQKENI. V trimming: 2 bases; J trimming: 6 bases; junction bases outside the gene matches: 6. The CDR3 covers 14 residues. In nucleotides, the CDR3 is TGTGCCAGCTCACCATCCAGGACAGGGCTCGAGCAGTACTTC. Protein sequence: CASSPSRTGLEQYF.

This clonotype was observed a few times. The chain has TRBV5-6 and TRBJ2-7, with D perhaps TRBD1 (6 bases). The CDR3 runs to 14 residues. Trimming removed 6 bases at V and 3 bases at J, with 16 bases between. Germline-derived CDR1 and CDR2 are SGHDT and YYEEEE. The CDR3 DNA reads TGTGCCAGCACCCAACAGGGCAGGCGCTACGAGCAGTACTTC. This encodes CASTQQGRRYEQYF.

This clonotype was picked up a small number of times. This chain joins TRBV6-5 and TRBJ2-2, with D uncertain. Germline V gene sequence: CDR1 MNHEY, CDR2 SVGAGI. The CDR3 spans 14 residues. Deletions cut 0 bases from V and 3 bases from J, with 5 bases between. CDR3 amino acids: CASSYSGHTGELFF. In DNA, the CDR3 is TGTGCCAGCAGTTACTCTGGACACACCGGGGAGCTGTTTTTT.

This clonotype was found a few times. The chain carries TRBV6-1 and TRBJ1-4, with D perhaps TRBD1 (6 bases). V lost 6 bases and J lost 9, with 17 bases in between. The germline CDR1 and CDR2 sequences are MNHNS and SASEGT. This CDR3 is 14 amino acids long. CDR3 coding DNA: TGTGCCAGCAGCCAAACAGGGAACACCCAAAAACTGTTTTTT. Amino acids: CASSQTGNTQKLFF.

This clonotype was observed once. CDR3 amino acids: CASSDTATNQPQHF. Here the CDR3 DNA reads TGTGCCAGCAGTGACACAGCTACCAATCAGCCCCAGCATTTT. The V gene is TRBV2, the J gene TRBJ1-5, with unresolved D. Germline-derived CDR1 and CDR2 are SNHLY and FYNNEI. The ends were cut back, 3 bases at V and 3 bases at J, with 9 bases in the middle. CDR3 size: 14 residues. Looking up the rest from reference TRBV2 and TRBJ1-5 gives the full variable domain: EPEVTQTPSHQVTQMGQEVILRCVPISNHLYFYWYRQILGQKVEFLVSFYNNEISEKSEIFDDQFSVERPDGSNFTLKIRSTKLEDSAMYFCASSDTATNQPQHFGDGTRLSIL.

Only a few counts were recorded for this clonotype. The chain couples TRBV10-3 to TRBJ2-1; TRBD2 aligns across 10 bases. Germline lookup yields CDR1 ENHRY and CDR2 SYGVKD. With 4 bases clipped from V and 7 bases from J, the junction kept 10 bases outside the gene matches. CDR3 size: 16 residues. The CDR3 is CAISAPSSGGLNEQFF. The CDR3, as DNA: TGTGCCATCAGTGCTCCTTCTAGCGGGGGCCTAAATGAGCAGTTCTTC.

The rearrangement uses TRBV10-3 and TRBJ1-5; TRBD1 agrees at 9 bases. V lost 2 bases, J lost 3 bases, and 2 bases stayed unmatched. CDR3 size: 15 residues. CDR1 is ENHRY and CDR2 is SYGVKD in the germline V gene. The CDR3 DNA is TGTGCCATCAGTGAGGGGACAGGGATCAATCAGCCCCAGCATTTT. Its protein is CAISEGTGINQPQHF.

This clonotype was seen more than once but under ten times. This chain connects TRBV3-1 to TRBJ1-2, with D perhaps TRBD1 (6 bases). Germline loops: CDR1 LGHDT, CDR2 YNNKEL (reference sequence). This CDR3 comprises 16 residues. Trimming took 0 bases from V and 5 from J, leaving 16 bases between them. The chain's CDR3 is CASSQDLTGGLYGYTF. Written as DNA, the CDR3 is TGTGCCAGCAGCCAAGATCTTACCGGGGGGCTTTATGGCTACACCTTC.

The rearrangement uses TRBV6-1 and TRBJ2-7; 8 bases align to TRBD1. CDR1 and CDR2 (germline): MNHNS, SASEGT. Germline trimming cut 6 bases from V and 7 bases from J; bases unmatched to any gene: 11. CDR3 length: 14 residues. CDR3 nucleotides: TGTGCCAGCAGCTCAGGGGGCGGTCCTGGGGAGCAGTACTTC. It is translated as CASSSGGGPGEQYF.